Below, one T cell receptor beta chain is given with its context. Its target is not known. TCRdb redid the calling of the RT-PCR reads with MiXCR, one entry per CDR3 protein. The sample comprises a few hundred thousand distinct CDR3 sequences, 11% to 15% of which are singletons, and 8.5% to 14% rests with the top ten. The CDR3 runs to 16 residues. Trimming removed 0 bases from V and 7 bases from J, with 16 bases in between. Germline V gives CDR1 SEHNR, CDR2 FQNEAQ (reference sequence). The data are from a study of response to subunit inactivated influenza vaccine. General observations from the study: Authors proposed each seasonal influenza vaccination draws in few new T cells.

This clonotype was obtained from a man between 50 and 59 years old who received an inactivated influenza vaccine. This chain connects TRBV7-9 to TRBJ2-1, with D perhaps matching TRBD2 (5 bases). This specimen consisted of PBMCs from blood, obtained roughly 12 days after vaccination. The CDR3 sequence: CASSLATRVLNNEQFF. Written as DNA, the CDR3 is TGTGCCAGCAGCTTAGCGACGAGGGTTTTAAATAATGAGCAGTTCTTC. The variable domain in full, with the rest retrieved from reference TRBV7-9 and TRBJ2-1, is DTGVSQNPRHKITKRGQNVTFRCDPISEHNRLYWYRQTLGQGPEFLTYFQNEAQLEKSRLLSDRFSAERPKGSFSTLEIQRTEQGDSAMYLCASSLATRVLNNEQFFGPGTRLTVL.